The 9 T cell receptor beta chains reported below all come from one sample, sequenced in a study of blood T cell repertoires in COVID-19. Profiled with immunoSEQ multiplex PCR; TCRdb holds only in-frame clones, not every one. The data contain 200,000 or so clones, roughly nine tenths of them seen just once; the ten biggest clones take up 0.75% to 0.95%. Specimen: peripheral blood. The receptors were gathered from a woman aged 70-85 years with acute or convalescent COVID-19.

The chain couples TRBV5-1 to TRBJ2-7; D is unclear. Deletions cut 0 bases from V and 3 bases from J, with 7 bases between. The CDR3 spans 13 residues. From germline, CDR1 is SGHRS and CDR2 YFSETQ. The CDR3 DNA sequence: TGCGCCAGCAGCTTGGACAGTTTCTACGAGCAGTACTTC. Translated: CASSLDSFYEQYF.

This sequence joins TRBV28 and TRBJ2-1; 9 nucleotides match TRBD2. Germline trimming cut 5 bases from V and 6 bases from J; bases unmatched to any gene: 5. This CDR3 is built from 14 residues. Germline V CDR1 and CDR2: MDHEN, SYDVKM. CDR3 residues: CASSRSGGLNEQFF. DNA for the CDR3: TGTGCCAGCAGTCGTAGCGGGGGCCTCAATGAGCAGTTCTTC.

The DNA of the CDR3 is TGTGCCAGCATGCCGGACAAGCTAGCCAAAAACATTCAGTACTTC. As protein: CASMPDKLAKNIQYF. The V and J genes are TRBV6-5 and TRBJ2-4; D is perhaps TRBD1 (5 bases). V lost 7 bases and J 0 bases, leaving 13 bases between the germline ends. This CDR3 region has 15 residues. The germline V gene encodes CDR1 MNHEY and CDR2 SVGAGI.

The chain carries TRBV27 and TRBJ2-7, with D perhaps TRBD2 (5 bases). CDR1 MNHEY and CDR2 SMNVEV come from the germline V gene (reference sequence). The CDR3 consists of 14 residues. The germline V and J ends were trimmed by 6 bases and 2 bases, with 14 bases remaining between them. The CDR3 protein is CASRGSKGAYEQYF. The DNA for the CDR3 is TGTGCCAGCAGGGGGTCAAAGGGAGCCTACGAGCAGTACTTC.

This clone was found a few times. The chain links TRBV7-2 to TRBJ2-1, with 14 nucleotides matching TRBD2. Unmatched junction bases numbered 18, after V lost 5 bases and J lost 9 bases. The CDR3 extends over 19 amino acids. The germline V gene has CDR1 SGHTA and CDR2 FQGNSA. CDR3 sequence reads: CASSIGPDAGLAGGREQFF. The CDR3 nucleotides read TGTGCCAGCAGCATAGGCCCGGACGCTGGACTAGCGGGAGGTCGTGAGCAGTTCTTC. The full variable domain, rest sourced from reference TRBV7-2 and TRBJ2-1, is GAGVSQSPSNKVTEKGKDVELRCDPISGHTALYWYRQSLGQGLEFLIYFQGNSAPDKSGLPSDRFSAERTGGSVSTLTIQRTQQEDSAVYLCASSIGPDAGLAGGREQFFGPGTRLTVL.

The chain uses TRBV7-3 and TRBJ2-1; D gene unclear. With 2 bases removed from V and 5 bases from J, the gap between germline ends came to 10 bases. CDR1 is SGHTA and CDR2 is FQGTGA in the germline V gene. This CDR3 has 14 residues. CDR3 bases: TGTGCCAGCAGCTTAGGTTCTCGAGACAATGAGCAGTTCTTC. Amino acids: CASSLGSRDNEQFF.

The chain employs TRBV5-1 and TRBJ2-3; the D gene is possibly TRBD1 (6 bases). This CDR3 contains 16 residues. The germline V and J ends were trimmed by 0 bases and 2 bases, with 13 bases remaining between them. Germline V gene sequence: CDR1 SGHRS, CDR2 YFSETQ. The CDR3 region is CASSLGINRDTDTQYF. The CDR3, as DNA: TGCGCCAGCAGCTTGGGAATTAACAGGGACACAGATACGCAGTATTTT.

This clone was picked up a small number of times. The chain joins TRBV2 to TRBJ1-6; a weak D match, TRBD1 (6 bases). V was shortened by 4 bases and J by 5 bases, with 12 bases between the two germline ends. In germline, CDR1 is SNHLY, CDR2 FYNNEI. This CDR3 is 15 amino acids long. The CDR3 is CASSGDRIHNSPLHF. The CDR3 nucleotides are TGTGCCAGCAGTGGAGACAGGATACATAATTCACCCCTCCACTTT.

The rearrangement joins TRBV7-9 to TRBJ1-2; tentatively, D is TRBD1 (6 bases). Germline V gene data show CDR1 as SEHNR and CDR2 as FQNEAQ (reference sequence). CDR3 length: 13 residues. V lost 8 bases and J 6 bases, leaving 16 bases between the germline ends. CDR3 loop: CASGHTGSHGYTF. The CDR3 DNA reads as TGTGCCAGCGGACACACAGGGAGTCATGGCTACACCTTC.